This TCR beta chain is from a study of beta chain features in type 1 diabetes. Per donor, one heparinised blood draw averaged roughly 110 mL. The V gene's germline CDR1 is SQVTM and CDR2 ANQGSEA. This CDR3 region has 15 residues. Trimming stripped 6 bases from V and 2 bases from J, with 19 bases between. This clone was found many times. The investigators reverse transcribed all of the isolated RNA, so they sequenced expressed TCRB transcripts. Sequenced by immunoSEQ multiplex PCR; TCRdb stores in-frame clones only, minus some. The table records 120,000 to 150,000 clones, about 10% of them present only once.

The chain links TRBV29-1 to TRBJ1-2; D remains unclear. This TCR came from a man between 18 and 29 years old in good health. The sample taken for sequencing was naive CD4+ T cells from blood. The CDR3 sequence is CSVGIPGLPNYGYTF. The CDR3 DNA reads TGCAGCGTGGGTATACCAGGACTTCCGAACTATGGCTACACCTTC. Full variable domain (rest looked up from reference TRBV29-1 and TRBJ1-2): SAVISQKPSRDICQRGTSLTIQCQVDSQVTMMFWYRQQPGQSLTLIATANQGSEATYESGFVIDKFPISRPNLTFSTLTVSNMSPEDSSIYLCSVGIPGLPNYGYTFGSGTRLTVV.